Described below is a single TCR beta chain sequence and its context. Its antigen is currently unknown. The CDR3 has 11 residues. Deletions cut 6 bases from V and 4 bases from J, with 3 bases between. From germline, CDR1 is ENHRY and CDR2 SYGVKD. This sample is drawn from a study of response to subunit inactivated influenza vaccine. TCRdb independently ran MiXCR on the RT-PCR reads; one entry per CDR3 protein. The sample includes 600,000 to 700,000 distinct CDR3 sequences, around 15% seen only once; the top ten take less than 8.5%. Whole-study findings and limits: Authors suggested few new T cells are recruited by each seasonal influenza vaccination.

This TCR was recovered from a man aged 45-65 years who received an inactivated influenza vaccine. Material: PBMCs from blood, obtained approximately 15 days before vaccination. V usage is TRBV10-3 and J usage is TRBJ2-2; D call uncertain. CDR3 in DNA: TGTGCCATCAGCAGCACCGGGGAGCTGTTTTTT. Translating gives CAISSTGELFF.